This record concerns one T cell receptor (beta chain) sequence. Its antigen is not identified. The data were obtained in a study of T cell responses to AZD1222 COVID-19 vaccine. The study's findings and limits: Spike-spanning, vaccine-associated CD4 TCRs were dominant at 160-218 and 743-854. In a largely white British group with more females than males, clonal diversity was possibly underestimated. It was only after the peak T cell response that any repertoires were sampled. Two AZD1222 administrations were followed by greater Spike-specific TCR breadth and depth.

Assay: immunoSEQ multiplex PCR; the TCRdb copy retains only in-frame clones and omits some. Of under 30,000 clones listed, roughly 86% are singletons. The source of this sequence is an adult who received the AZD1222 COVID-19 vaccine. The material sequenced was peripheral blood, taken 28 days after the second AZD1222 dose.

The DNA for the CDR3 is TGCAGCGTTTTAAAGGTATACGAGCAGTACTTC. It yields the protein CSVLKVYEQYF. The chain is built from TRBV29-1 and TRBJ2-7; D gene uncertain. CDR3 length equals 11 residues. V gave up 5 bases and J gave up 4 bases, with 9 bases separating them. Germline V gene lookup returns CDR1 SQVTM and CDR2 ANQGSEA.